The entry that follows covers one TCR beta chain sequence. Its antigen is currently unknown. V lost 0 bases, J lost 7 bases, and 5 bases stayed unmatched. The CDR3 is made up of 15 amino acids. Per germline, CDR1 ENHRY and CDR2 SYGVKD. TCRdb keeps only in-frame clones here, not all; method: immunoSEQ multiplex PCR. The repertoire holds around 69,000 clones, with 85% as singletons. This entry comes from a study of OX40 agonist ivuxolimab in advanced cancers. Across the whole study: Melanoma, hepatocellular carcinoma, head and neck or renal cell cancer occurred in dose-escalation patients. A mean age of around 60 years, range roughly 20 to 90, was recorded, and over 65% were male. Study conclusions and caveats: Expanded clones were, on average, more numerous among CD8+ T cells than CD4+. Antigen specificity remained undetermined for the expanded peripheral T cells.

This TCR was recovered from an adult with an advanced solid tumor such as melanoma, head and neck, liver or kidney cancer. Sequenced here: CD4+ or CD8+ T cells sorted from blood, sampled in a trial of the OX40 agonist ivuxolimab. The chain uses TRBV10-3 and TRBJ2-1, with TRBD2 matching 8 bases. The CDR3 DNA reads as TGTGCCATCAGTGAGTCTGGGGGACTAGGGAATGAGCAGTTCTTC. This gives the protein CAISESGGLGNEQFF.